This TCR beta chain derives from a study of early T cells in non-severe SARS-CoV-2 infection. As concerns this clonotype: The target antigen is unknown.

Overall study findings and caveats: Database matching using VDJdb favored anti-spike CD8 responses, with private and CD4 specificities left missing.

V lost 4 bases to trimming and J lost 5 bases, with 9 bases between them. The CDR3 covers 13 residues. Looked up from germline, CDR1 is MNHNS and CDR2 is SASEGT. As part of library construction, unique molecular identifiers were attached to individual cDNA molecules. TCRdb re-analysed the 5' RACE reads in MiXCR, keeping a single row per CDR3 protein. This table has 55,000 to 75,000 distinct CDR3 sequences, 12% appearing once. The chain uses TRBV6-1 and TRBJ1-5, with D unresolved. Material: whole blood. The TCR was taken from an adult who was a healthcare worker with PCR-confirmed SARS-CoV-2 infection or an uninfected control (not recorded which). In DNA form, the CDR3 reads TGTGCCAGCAGTGGCCAGGTGCATCAGCCCCAGCATTTT. Protein: CASSGQVHQPQHF.